The present entry profiles one TCR beta chain with its context. The entry originates in a study of T cells in localized non-small cell lung cancer. TCRdb's table, derived via immunoSEQ multiplex PCR, lists solely in-frame clones and lacks some. The data show 130,000 or so clones, 89% seen once. The receptor was isolated from a female donor of 60 years or more with stage I lung adenocarcinoma. The source was peripheral blood, collected before any cancer treatment.

In DNA, the CDR3 is TGTGCCAGCAGACCCAACAGGGGGCGCGGTGAAAAACTGTTTTTT. Encoded protein: CASRPNRGRGEKLFF. The chain couples TRBV11-2 to TRBJ1-4, with 9 bases lining up with TRBD1. The CDR3 loop spans 15 amino acids. Germline V lookup: CDR1 SGHAT, CDR2 FQNNGV. With V trimmed by 6 bases and J by 7 bases, 9 bases remained unmatched.